This entry lists 22 T cell receptor beta chains sequenced from one sample in a study of response to subunit inactivated influenza vaccine. TCRdb redid the calling of the RT-PCR reads with MiXCR, one entry per CDR3 protein. Here the sample spans around 540,000 distinct CDR3 sequences, about 12% being singletons. The sequencing here drew on PBMCs from blood, taken on the day of vaccination. The receptors here all came from a man in his fifties or sixties who received an inactivated influenza vaccine.

This rearrangement joins TRBV12-3 or TRBV12-4 to TRBJ2-1; 7 nucleotides align to TRBD1. This CDR3 comprises 13 residues. After removal of 10 bases from V and 5 bases from J, the junction contained 8 bases not matched to a gene. This CDR3 reads CATRGQEDNEQFF. For the CDR3, the DNA is TGTGCCACCCGCGGACAGGAGGACAATGAGCAGTTCTTC.

This clonotype was detected a few times. V is TRBV27 and J is TRBJ2-7; TRBD2 might be the D (6 bases). The CDR3 consists of 16 residues. The germline V gene has CDR1 MNHEY and CDR2 SMNVEV (reference sequence). Trimming left V 2 bases short and J 5 bases short, with 19 bases between. CDR3 sequence reads: CASSLGGLTSTDEQYF. The CDR3 bases are TGTGCCAGCAGTTTAGGGGGGTTGACTAGTACCGACGAGCAGTACTTC.

The chain has TRBV12-3 or TRBV12-4 and TRBJ2-7; TRBD1 aligns across 9 bases. This CDR3 is built from 17 residues. Unmatched junction bases numbered 16, after V lost 4 bases and J lost 6 bases. The chain's CDR3 is CASSSELLGQGSSEQYF. The CDR3, as DNA: TGTGCCAGCAGTTCCGAACTCCTGGGACAGGGCTCTTCCGAGCAGTACTTC.

This clonotype was seen a handful of times. This rearrangement joins TRBV6-5 to TRBJ2-3; 7 nucleotides align to TRBD2. The trim removed 8 bases at V and 2 bases at J, leaving 1 base unmatched. Germline lookup yields CDR1 MNHEY and CDR2 SVGAGI. CDR3 length equals 12 residues. CDR3 nucleotides: TGTGCCAGCGGGACTATCACAGATACGCAGTATTTT. Protein: CASGTITDTQYF.

This clonotype has a count of ten or more. The V gene is TRBV2, the J gene TRBJ2-3, with a possible D match to TRBD1 (5 bases). Germline assignment: CDR1 SNHLY and CDR2 FYNNEI. Trimming pared 8 bases from V and 0 bases from J, leaving 21 bases between. The CDR3 is 17 amino acids. CDR3 protein: CASLSGYTLGSTDTQYF. The DNA of the CDR3 is TGTGCCAGCCTCTCAGGGTATACCCTTGGGAGCACAGATACGCAGTATTTT.

This clonotype was seen a few times. This sequence joins TRBV24-1 and TRBJ1-2, with D possibly being TRBD1 (5 bases). CDR1 is KGHDR and CDR2 is SFDVKD in the germline V gene. There are 15 residues in the CDR3. Trimming pared 4 bases from V and 7 bases from J, leaving 18 bases between. In DNA, the CDR3 is TGTGCCACCAGTGACCTGGGGGGACCCGAGAGTGGCTACACCTTC. Translation: CATSDLGGPESGYTF.

This clonotype has just a few counts. V is TRBV13 and J is TRBJ2-7; TRBD2 might be the D (6 bases). V dropped 11 bases and J dropped 5 bases, with 19 bases sitting between them. CDR3 length equals 13 residues. The germline V gene encodes CDR1 PRHDT and CDR2 FYEKMQ (reference sequence). The CDR3 DNA follows: TGTGCCGGGAGGTTTGGAGTCAAGGACGAGCAGTACTTC. Translating gives CAGRFGVKDEQYF.

The table lists this clonotype with a few counts. V is TRBV30 and J is TRBJ2-5, with D possibly TRBD1 on 5 matching bases. The CDR3 extends over 13 amino acids. CDR1 GTSNPN and CDR2 SVGIG come from the germline V gene (reference sequence). The V end lost 4 bases, the J end lost 5 bases, and 14 bases lay between the germline ends. The CDR3 sequence is CAWITQGRETQYF. In nucleotides, the CDR3 is TGTGCCTGGATTACCCAGGGAAGGGAGACCCAGTACTTC.

The rearrangement links TRBV10-3 to TRBJ1-1; D is perhaps TRBD1 (5 bases). Trimming took off 2 bases at V and 1 base at J, with 14 bases between the two ends. This CDR3 has 16 amino acids. Germline CDR1 is ENHRY and CDR2 is SYGVKD. The CDR3 loop is CAISEPRARANTEAFF. The CDR3 DNA is TGTGCCATCAGTGAGCCGCGGGCCAGGGCGAACACTGAAGCTTTCTTT.

The gene calls are TRBV6-6 and TRBJ2-7; tentative D call: TRBD1 (6 bases). Germline-derived CDR1 and CDR2 are MNHNY and SVGAGI (reference sequence). This CDR3 is built from 13 residues. With 5 bases removed from V and 4 bases from J, the gap between germline ends came to 12 bases. This CDR3 is CASSGSDSYEQYF. The CDR3 DNA sequence: TGTGCCAGCAGTGGGTCGGACAGTTACGAGCAGTACTTC.

The chain is built from TRBV6-2 or TRBV6-3 and TRBJ2-7, with D perhaps matching TRBD1 or TRBD2 (5 bases each). This CDR3 region has 15 residues. From germline, CDR1 is MNHEY and CDR2 SVGEGT. Deletions cut 2 bases from V and 2 bases from J, with 13 bases between. This CDR3 reads CASSYPRGVTYEQYF. As DNA, the CDR3 is TGTGCCAGCAGTTACCCACGAGGGGTGACCTACGAGCAGTACTTC.

The chain joins TRBV11-1 to TRBJ2-3; 12 bases align to TRBD1. J lost 6 bases, V lost 2 bases, and 18 bases had no gene match. This CDR3 is 20 amino acids long. The germline CDR1 and CDR2 sequences are SGHAT and FQDESV (reference sequence). This CDR3 is CASSLRIRRDRGLRFDTQYF. The CDR3 DNA follows: TGTGCCAGCAGCTTACGGATTCGGCGGGACAGGGGGCTCAGATTCGATACGCAGTATTTT.

CDR3 region: CASSLSLAGRNEQFF. CDR3 DNA sequence: TGTGCCAGCAGTTTAAGTCTAGCGGGTAGAAATGAGCAGTTCTTC. The chain couples TRBV12-3 or TRBV12-4 to TRBJ2-1; 8 positions agree with TRBD2. The J segment lost 7 bases and the V segment lost 2 bases, leaving 7 bases of the junction unmatched. This CDR3 contains 15 residues.

This clonotype was counted a few times. This chain joins TRBV13 and TRBJ2-7; 11 bases agree with TRBD1. CDR1 PRHDT and CDR2 FYEKMQ come from the germline V gene (reference sequence). J gave up 4 bases and V 5 bases, and 13 bases lay outside the gene matches. CDR3 length: 17 residues. The CDR3 sequence is CASSLNLWTGGRYEQYF. As DNA, the CDR3 is TGTGCCAGCAGCCTCAACCTTTGGACAGGGGGCCGATACGAGCAGTACTTC.

The rearrangement uses TRBV9 and TRBJ1-2, with 10 bases lining up with TRBD1. The germline CDR1 and CDR2 sequences are SGDLS and YYNGEE. This CDR3 comprises 15 residues. The J segment lost 4 bases and the V segment lost 10 bases, leaving 13 bases of the junction unmatched. The CDR3 loop is CAFLPRDRGPYGYTF. The CDR3 DNA reads TGTGCCTTCCTCCCCCGGGACAGGGGCCCCTATGGCTACACCTTC.

The sample holds a few counts of this clonotype. The rearrangement uses TRBV24-1 and TRBJ2-3; D is ambiguous. V dropped 3 bases and J dropped 0 bases, with 12 bases sitting between them. This CDR3 spans 16 amino acids. Germline V CDR1 and CDR2: KGHDR, SFDVKD. CDR3 in amino acids: CATSDPHGPSTDTQYF. In DNA form, the CDR3 reads TGTGCCACCAGTGATCCACACGGGCCTAGCACAGATACGCAGTATTTT.

The chain links TRBV20-1 to TRBJ2-4, with 10 nucleotides matching TRBD2. The CDR3 consists of 15 residues. V was pared by 5 bases and J by 4 bases, with 8 bases of the junction left unmatched. The germline gives CDR1 DFQATT, CDR2 SNEGSKA (reference sequence). The CDR3 coding sequence is TGCAGTGCTCCCACAGCGGGGGGGCCGAAAAACATTCAGTACTTC. It translates to CSAPTAGGPKNIQYF.

This clonotype was picked up a small number of times. The chain links TRBV29-1 to TRBJ1-1, with a tentative D call TRBD1 (5 bases). This CDR3 is 13 amino acids long. The germline CDR1 and CDR2 sequences are SQVTM and ANQGSEA. Trimming removed 7 bases from V and 1 base from J, with 13 bases in between. CDR3 protein: CSGTGPQNTEAFF. Here the CDR3 DNA reads TGCAGCGGTACGGGGCCACAGAACACTGAAGCTTTCTTT.

V is TRBV7-2 and J is TRBJ1-3; D is uncertain. Germline V lookup: CDR1 SGHTA, CDR2 FQGNSA. The CDR3 totals 14 residues. V was pared by 2 bases and J by 1 base, with 6 bases between. The CDR3 sequence: CASSLWRSGNTIYF. The CDR3 DNA reads TGTGCCAGCAGCTTATGGAGATCTGGAAACACCATATATTTT.

V gene TRBV7-9 combines with J gene TRBJ2-3, with D tentatively TRBD2 (6 bases). The CDR3 is made up of 12 amino acids. Trimming stripped 11 bases from V and 5 bases from J, with 14 bases between. Germline CDR1 reads SEHNR; CDR2 reads FQNEAQ (reference sequence). This chain's CDR3 is CAQGGREDTQYF. The CDR3 DNA sequence: TGTGCCCAAGGAGGGCGGGAAGATACGCAGTATTTT.

The genes are TRBV6-2 or TRBV6-3 and TRBJ2-5, with 9 bases aligning to TRBD1. Germline V lookup: CDR1 MNHEY, CDR2 SVGEGT. The V segment lost 4 bases and the J segment 5 bases; nucleotides outside the gene matches: 5. The CDR3 runs to 14 residues. The CDR3 region is CASSFLDRGETQYF. The CDR3 DNA is TGTGCCAGCAGTTTTTTAGACAGGGGGGAGACCCAGTACTTC.

This clonotype has only a few counts. This sequence joins TRBV28 and TRBJ1-4; 8 positions agree with TRBD1. The CDR3 spans 15 residues. Germline values: CDR1 MDHEN, CDR2 SYDVKM. Trimming removed 8 bases from V and 4 bases from J; junction bases left unmatched: 9. The CDR3 coding sequence is TGTGCCAGCGTAAGCAGGGGGCCCATTAATGAAAAACTGTTTTTT. This codes for CASVSRGPINEKLFF.